This TCR beta chain stems from a study of shared clonotypes between healthy human individuals. Germline V lookup: CDR1 MNHEY, CDR2 SMNVEV (reference sequence). This CDR3 is 18 amino acids long. The V and J ends lost 1 base and 0 bases respectively, with 16 bases between them. Terminally differentiated effector memory CD45RA+ cells were excluded from the naive CD8 cells, which were CD45RO-negative and positively selected for CCR7. Every subset had its genomic DNA shared out evenly among several immunoSEQ plates. The repertoire was sequenced with immunoSEQ multiplex PCR; TCRdb's copy has only in-frame clones and lacks some. The table records around 2,000,000 clones, roughly 94% of them present only once.

The chain couples TRBV27 to TRBJ2-4; maybe TRBD1 (6 bases). The sequence was obtained from a man aged 18 to 29 in good health. The sample consisted of naive CD8+ T cells sorted from blood. CDR3 in amino acids: CASSLFGGRGLAKNIQYF. CDR3 bases: TGTGCCAGCAGTTTATTTGGGGGCCGCGGACTAGCCAAAAACATTCAGTACTTC.